This is a list of T cell receptor beta chains from one sample in a study of graft-versus-host responses after intestinal transplantation. Repertoires were generated with immunoSEQ multiplex PCR, while TCRdb's copy carries only in-frame clones and drops some. The repertoire includes about 88,000 clones, roughly 92% of them detected once, and over 0.3% sits in the top ten. Which antigens these TCRs recognize remains unknown. This material consisted of unstimulated CD4+ T cells sorted from spleen or lymph node cells, taken before intestinal transplant. The receptors come from a human donor who received an intestinal transplant. Each CDR3 is given with its conserved first and last residue. A D gene is named only where the DNA matches it firmly. A row's size may be missing; if present it is once, few, many or a size class.

j_gene: TRBJ2-6
d_gene: NA
abundance: NA
v_gene: TRBV27
CDR3aa: CASSFGVGANVLTF
CDR3nt: TGTGCCAGCAGTTTCGGGGTTGGGGCCAACGTCCTGACTTTC

j_gene: TRBJ1-5
d_gene: TRBD1
abundance: NA
v_gene: TRBV10-2
CDR3aa: CASSQSPGTGNQPQHF
CDR3nt: TGCGCCAGCTCCCAGTCTCCCGGGACAGGGAATCAGCCCCAGCATTTT

j_gene: TRBJ1-2
d_gene: NA
abundance: NA
v_gene: TRBV5-1
CDR3aa: CASSLETRYGYTF
CDR3nt: TGCGCCAGCAGCTTGGAGACACGGTATGGCTACACCTTC

j_gene: TRBJ1-2
d_gene: NA
abundance: NA
v_gene: TRBV16
CDR3aa: CASSQSWGYGYTF
CDR3nt: TGTGCCAGCAGCCAATCGTGGGGCTATGGCTACACCTTC

j_gene: TRBJ2-5
d_gene: TRBD2
abundance: NA
v_gene: TRBV28
CDR3aa: CASTFPGRGETQYF
CDR3nt: TGTGCCAGCACCTTCCCCGGGAGGGGCGAGACCCAGTACTTC

j_gene: TRBJ2-7
d_gene: TRBD2
abundance: NA
v_gene: TRBV28
CDR3aa: CAAQSSGVTHEQYF
CDR3nt: TGTGCCGCACAATCTAGCGGGGTTACCCACGAGCAGTACTTC

j_gene: TRBJ2-3
d_gene: TRBD2
abundance: NA
v_gene: TRBV14
CDR3aa: CASSQPGLAGESYTQYF
CDR3nt: TGTGCCAGCAGCCAACCGGGACTAGCGGGAGAGTCATATACGCAGTATTTT

j_gene: TRBJ2-1
d_gene: TRBD2
abundance: NA
v_gene: TRBV7-6
CDR3aa: CASSFWTSGRSSYNEQFF
CDR3nt: TGTGCCAGCAGCTTCTGGACTAGCGGGAGGAGCTCCTACAATGAGCAGTTCTTC

j_gene: TRBJ2-3
d_gene: NA
abundance: once
v_gene: TRBV7-3
CDR3aa: CASSLFRASTDTQYF
CDR3nt: TGTGCCAGCAGCTTATTCCGGGCCTCCACAGATACGCAGTATTTT

j_gene: TRBJ1-6
d_gene: NA
abundance: NA
v_gene: TRBV2
CDR3aa: CASRWGADNSPLHF
CDR3nt: TGTGCCAGCAGATGGGGGGCGGATAATTCACCCCTCCACTTT

j_gene: TRBJ2-1
d_gene: NA
abundance: NA
v_gene: TRBV7-2
CDR3aa: CASSLVTGNEQFF
CDR3nt: TGTGCCAGCAGCTTAGTAACCGGCAATGAGCAGTTCTTC